This is a list of T cell receptor beta chains from one sample in a study of persistence of HIV-infected CD4 T cells. Assay: immunoSEQ multiplex PCR; the TCRdb copy retains only in-frame clones and omits some. This table holds about 20,000 clones, approximately 65% found once. The antigens for these receptors are not known. This specimen was CD4+ T cells sorted from PBMCs after roughly 18-hour stimulation, taken from a patient who received antiretroviral therapy. All receptors derive from an adult woman with HIV who was CMV-seropositive. The CDR3 runs from the conserved cysteine through the conserved F or W. The D gene is left open where the match is weak. A clone size is listed for some rows: how often the clone was seen (once, few, many), or a class if it is expanded.

TRBJ2-1 | NA | NA | TRBV9 | TGTGCCAGCAGCGTAGATAGGGCAGGGTTGGGTGAGCAGTTCTTC | CASSVDRAGLGEQFF
TRBJ1-6 | once | NA | TRBV9 | TGTGCCAGCAGCGTATCGGGAGCAAATAATTCACCCCTCCACTTT | CASSVSGANNSPLHF
TRBJ1-5 | few | TRBD1 | TRBV9 | TGTGCCAGCAGCGTAGTATTTGGGCAGGGGGTCAGGCAGCCCCAGCATTTT | CASSVVFGQGVRQPQHF
TRBJ2-3 | NA | NA | TRBV10-3 | TGTGCCATCAGTGAGTCGAGAATAGCAGGTACAGATACGCAGTATTTT | CAISESRIAGTDTQYF
TRBJ1-5 | NA | NA | TRBV6-5 | TGTGCCAGCTTGCCCAGGGGCGACCAGCCCCAGCATTTT | CASLPRGDQPQHF
TRBJ1-6 | once | NA | TRBV7-2 | TGTGCCAGCAGCTTAGAATCGGGTTCTTGGAATTCACCCCTCCACTTT | CASSLESGSWNSPLHF
TRBJ2-3 | once | NA | TRBV27 | TGTGCCAGCAGTTCCCCCGGGACACCCAAATCGGGGGGTACGCAGTATTTT | CASSSPGTPKSGGTQYF
TRBJ1-1 | NA | NA | TRBV6-1 | TGTGCCAGCAGTAATGACAATTTGGGGAGAAATGAAGCTTTCTTT | CASSNDNLGRNEAFF
TRBJ1-2 | NA | NA | TRBV12-3/TRBV12-4 | TGTGCCAGCAGTTTAAGCGTCGGGGGGGGCCCGACCTTC | CASSLSVGGGPTF
TRBJ1-2 | NA | NA | TRBV28 | TGTGCCAGCAGTTATGGTCCTGACTACTATGGCTACACCTTC | CASSYGPDYYGYTF
TRBJ1-1 | NA | NA | TRBV11-1 | TGTGCCAGCAGCTCTTTTCGTCGGGGCATGAACACTGAAGCTTTCTTT | CASSSFRRGMNTEAFF
TRBJ2-2 | NA | NA | TRBV7-9 | TGTGCCAGCAGCGCACGACTAGGCGGTCGTATCGGGGAGCTGTTTTTT | CASSARLGGRIGELFF
TRBJ2-7 | medium-sized | TRBD1 | TRBV5-1 | TGCGCCAGCAGCCGGGACAGGATCTCCTACGAGCAGTACTTC | CASSRDRISYEQYF
TRBJ1-3 | NA | NA | TRBV6-5 | TGTGCCAGCAGTTATCAGGCGGGCGGAAACACCATATATTTT | CASSYQAGGNTIYF
TRBJ2-5 | once | NA | TRBV5-1 | TGCGCCAGCAGCTTGGTCGGGGGCCAAGAGACCCAGTACTTC | CASSLVGGQETQYF
TRBJ1-4 | few | TRBD1 | TRBV4-1 | TGCGCCAGCAGCCAAGTTCAGGGGGTCGAAAAACTGTTTTTT | CASSQVQGVEKLFF
TRBJ1-1 | NA | NA | TRBV6-1 | TGTGCCAGCAGTGAAGGGACGCGACGGACTGAAGCTTTCTTT | CASSEGTRRTEAFF
TRBJ2-1 | NA | NA | TRBV2 | TGTGCCAGCAGAAACGGGGGATGGTACAATGAGCAGTTCTTC | CASRNGGWYNEQFF
TRBJ2-3 | NA | TRBD2 | TRBV29-1 | TGCAGCGCACCCGGGGATTGGGGGGGGAGGCAGTATTTT | CSAPGDWGGRQYF
TRBJ1-5 | NA | TRBD1 | TRBV24-1 | TGTGCCACCAGTGACGGAGGGACAGGGGGACGGCCCCAGCATTTT | CATSDGGTGGRPQHF
TRBJ2-3 | NA | NA | TRBV5-1 | TGCGCCAGCAGCTTGGACCCACGGTCAGATACGCAGTATTTT | CASSLDPRSDTQYF
TRBJ2-3 | few | NA | TRBV2 | TGTGCCAGCAGTGTGATCAGTCCTGGGCAGTATTTT | CASSVISPGQYF
TRBJ2-6 | NA | NA | TRBV5-5 | TGTGCCAGCAGCTTTCAGACGAACTCTGGGGCCAACGTCCTGACTTTC | CASSFQTNSGANVLTF
TRBJ2-2 | few | NA | TRBV5-1 | TGCGCCAGCAGCTTGACTACCTACACCGGGGAGCTGTTTTTT | CASSLTTYTGELFF
TRBJ2-4 | few | NA | TRBV5-1 | TGCGCCAGCAGCTTAGGGGACCCACGTACTGGGGACATTCAGTACTTC | CASSLGDPRTGDIQYF
TRBJ2-1 | once | NA | TRBV4-2 | TGTGCCAGCAGCCAAGATTGGAGTGAGCAGTTCTTC | CASSQDWSEQFF
TRBJ2-1 | NA | NA | TRBV29-1 | TGCAGCGTTGATGGAGGGAAAGGTGGCAATGAGCAGTTCTTC | CSVDGGKGGNEQFF
TRBJ1-1 | NA | NA | TRBV6-5 | TGTGCCAGCAGTTCATCAGACAGGAGGACTGAAGCTTTCTTT | CASSSSDRRTEAFF
TRBJ2-3 | once | TRBD1 | TRBV6-5 | TGTGCCAGCAGTTATGGGGACAGATCAGATACGCAGTATTTT | CASSYGDRSDTQYF
TRBJ2-3 | NA | NA | TRBV19 | TGTGCCAGTAGTTGGAGCACAGATACGCAGTATTTT | CASSWSTDTQYF
TRBJ2-4 | NA | TRBD2 | TRBV19 | TGTGCCAGTACCCCCGAAGCGGGGCGGTTAGCCAAAAACATTCAGTACTTC | CASTPEAGRLAKNIQYF
TRBJ2-1 | NA | TRBD2 | TRBV6-2/TRBV6-3 | TGTGCCAGCAGTACCACCAGACTAGCGAGGAGCTCCTACAATGAGCAGTTCTTC | CASSTTRLARSSYNEQFF
TRBJ1-3 | NA | NA | TRBV18 | TGTGCCAGCTCAGCGATCAGGGGCACCATATATTTT | CASSAIRGTIYF
TRBJ1-1 | NA | NA | TRBV5-1 | TGCGCCAGCAGCCCTAAGTTCAGGGACACTGAAGCTTTCTTT | CASSPKFRDTEAFF
TRBJ1-2 | NA | NA | TRBV19 | TGTGCCAGTAGTATAGCAGGGACTCAACTCGTCAACTATGGCTACACCTTC | CASSIAGTQLVNYGYTF
TRBJ1-1 | NA | NA | TRBV5-1 | TGCGCCAGCAGCATGGGGATATCTGAAGCTTTCTTT | CASSMGISEAFF
TRBJ2-3 | NA | TRBD2 | TRBV19 | TGTGCCAGTAGTATAGCGGGAGCGGGGGCAGATACGCAGTATTTT | CASSIAGAGADTQYF
TRBJ2-6 | NA | NA | TRBV3-1/TRBV3-2 | TGTGCCAGCAGCCAATCTGGGGCCAACGTCCTGACTTTC | CASSQSGANVLTF
TRBJ1-2 | once | NA | TRBV19 | TGTGCCAGTAGTATGTTACGGGGGAAGGACTATGGCTACACCTTC | CASSMLRGKDYGYTF
TRBJ1-1 | NA | NA | TRBV6-5 | TGTGCCAGCAGTCCACAGGTGGCGAACACTGAAGCTTTCTTT | CASSPQVANTEAFF
TRBJ1-5 | NA | NA | TRBV27 | TGTGCCACCCCCGGGAGGGCAGGGCAACTTAGCAATCAGCCCCAGCATTTT | CATPGRAGQLSNQPQHF